The present entry profiles one T cell receptor beta chain with its context. The target of this receptor is not known. One base away there is no much larger clone; base qualities are not given. The sample is drawn from a study of blood T cell repertoires in COVID-19 (dated by TCRdb to about 2020). In terms of the full investigation: Samples from collaborators originated in the United States, Italy and Spain and spanned both the acute and convalescent phases of COVID-19. Where HLA class I and class II types were available, the types were taken from metadata supplied by the sample provider, not from assay-based typing. A de-identified subject ID, COVID-19 status, age in years and sex were almost always included in the sample metadata. Samples were obtained from the ongoing ImmuneRACE study (first 160 participants) and from 1,200 or so subjects provided by 6 global collaborators. The prospective study material was composed of cDNA or gDNA derived from T cells, B-cell-depleted T cells, or PBMCs. The repertoires were released in a freely available public database meant as a resource for research on the immune response to SARS-CoV-2. Deeply sampled blood TCRbeta repertoires from subjects exposed to, actively infected with, or recovered from COVID-19 were included in the dataset. The research as a whole found: Clinical and demographic metadata were provided uncurated, with the amount varying by source and participant.

TCRbeta CDR3 regions were amplified from genomic DNA by means of the immunoSEQ Assay, a bias-controlled multiplex PCR. The study's processing was this. Within the assay, amplification of reference gene primers was used to estimate how many nucleated cells each sample contained. To quantify the absolute abundance of each unique TCRbeta CDR3 rearrangement, sequence reads were collapsed and filtered. For each sample, productive Simpson clonality was calculated as the square root of Simpson's diversity index across productive rearrangements. TCRdb limited this immuneACCESS table to in-frame rearrangements with V and J called. A share of clones is missing; checked studies link under half to unresolved V genes, and the rest is unexplained. V and J calls plus clone size are reproduced from that table; the DNA served to infer D and trimming. This sample comprises 230,000 or so clones, about four fifths of them detected only once. The top ten hold 6.5% to 9% of the sample.

CDR1 and CDR2 are read off the germline V gene (reference sequence) as GTSNPN and SVGIG. The junction carries 11 bases between V and J, which are trimmed by 7 bases and 8 bases respectively. The CDR3, from cysteine to phenylalanine, totals 10 residues. Left in the record is the CDR3 DNA by itself, 30 bases read in frame from the first base. In Seattle, one collaborating source enrolled patients while the infection was active and tracked those patients longitudinally over the course of disease. The collaborating institutions used their own protocols to collect whole blood in K2EDTA tubes. For TCRbeta analysis, collaborators shipped samples as frozen whole blood, isolated PBMCs, or DNA extracted from either of those sample types.

The sequenced sample consisted of peripheral blood. The rearrangement joined TRBV30 to TRBJ1-2, and possibly TRBD1, on 5 matching bases. This receptor was taken from a woman at least 80 years old with COVID-19, enrolled during active disease. In nucleotides, the sequence is TGTGCCTCCTCTAGGGGAGGCTACACCTTC. Its protein reads: CASSRGGYTF. The full variable domain, completed from the reference TRBV30 and TRBJ1-2 proteins outside the CDR3, reads SQTIHQWPATLVQPVGSPLSLECTVEGTSNPNLYWYRQAAGRGLQLLFYSVGIGQISSEVPQNLSASRPQDRQFILSSKKLLLSDSGFYLCASSRGGYTFGSGTRLTVV.